This TCR beta chain appears in the sequencing data of a study of blood T cell repertoires in COVID-19. Across the study: COVID-19 samples from acute and convalescent phases originated in the United States, Italy and Spain.

Germline V gene data show CDR1 as SQVTM and CDR2 as ANQGSEA. The CDR3 length is 12 residues. V shed 5 bases and J shed 5 bases, with 9 bases lying between them. Data came from immunoSEQ multiplex PCR; TCRdb stores just in-frame clones and leaves some out. The sample shows around 170,000 clones, over 80% of them seen only once. Those enrolled in Seattle joined during active infection and were followed longitudinally afterward. The sequenced sample consisted of peripheral blood. The source is a woman aged 70-85 years with COVID-19, enrolled during active disease. This chain uses TRBV29-1 with TRBJ1-4, with D possibly matching TRBD1 (6 bases). DNA of the CDR3: TGCAGCGTTAAGGGGGGGAATGAAAAACTGTTTTTT. Translating gives CSVKGGNEKLFF.